This T cell receptor (beta chain) was identified during a study of blood T cell repertoires in COVID-19. Overall study: The samples span acute and convalescent COVID-19 from the United States, Italy and Spain. The cDNA or gDNA used as material had been derived from T cells, B-cell-depleted T cells, or PBMCs.

Under the authors' procedure: Counts of nucleated cells, estimated from reference gene primer amplification, were obtained. Produced via immunoSEQ multiplex PCR; TCRdb's table is partial and in-frame only. For V, J and clone size, that table is used; D and trimming come from the DNA. The sample includes 30,000 to 40,000 clones, less than 90% seen only once; the top ten take roughly a sixth. V was pared by 2 bases and J by 4 bases, with 20 bases between. Looked up from germline, CDR1 is KGHSH and CDR2 is LQKENI. The CDR3 is 17 residues long. Input material: peripheral blood. The V call is TRBV18, the J call TRBJ1-2, with D possibly being TRBD1 (5 bases). The receptor was derived from an older woman with active COVID-19. CDR3 bases: TGTGCCAGCTCACCAGGGTACGCGGGACGGATGATCTATGGCTACACCTTC. Protein sequence: CASSPGYAGRMIYGYTF.